Described below is a single T cell receptor beta chain sequence and its context. Primed by a sample-barcoded 5' primer and a J-beta primer mix, a second PCR proceeded for 7 to 11 cycles. TCRdb reprocessed the 5' RACE reads via MiXCR and lists one record per CDR3 protein. This table holds more than 1 million distinct CDR3 sequences, 40% to 55% found once. The data originate from a study of blood T cells in healthy people across ages. This CDR3 is 15 amino acids long. Germline CDR1 and CDR2: MNHEY and SVGAGI. The origin of this receptor is a woman aged 55-70 years in good health. The sample comprised blood. The chain uses TRBV6-5 and TRBJ2-1; tentatively, D is TRBD1 or TRBD2 (5 bases each). The J call may be incorrect, as the DNA end agrees better with TRBJ2-7. The CDR3 loop is CASRGTYGTYNEQYF. The CDR3 DNA follows: TGTGCCAGCAGAGGGACCTACGGCACCTACAATGAGCAGTACTTC.